A single sample is the source of the 30 T cell receptor beta chains below, sequenced in a study of cytomegalovirus exposure and HLA in healthy donors. Method: immunoSEQ multiplex PCR; TCRdb's copy keeps in-frame clones and lacks some. The sample contains hundreds of thousands of clones, less than 85% of which appear only once. The sequencing input was PBMCs. The receptors stem from a woman aged 18-35 years in good health and CMV-seronegative.

J is TRBJ2-3 and V is TRBV5-6; the match to TRBD2 covers 11 bases. This CDR3 is built from 16 residues. V lost 4 bases and J lost 6; bases outside the gene matches: 10. The germline gives CDR1 SGHDT, CDR2 YYEEEE. The CDR3 is CASSKGTSGPGDTQYF. In DNA form, the CDR3 reads TGTGCCAGCAGCAAAGGGACTAGCGGACCTGGGGATACGCAGTATTTT.

The rearrangement joins TRBV18 to TRBJ2-7; TRBD1 matches 11 bases. The CDR3 has 14 residues. Per germline, CDR1 KGHSH and CDR2 LQKENI. J gave up 7 bases and V 3 bases, and 5 bases lay outside the gene matches. Here the CDR3 reads CASSPLGQGDEQYF. The CDR3 region has the DNA TGTGCCAGCTCACCTCTGGGACAGGGGGATGAGCAGTACTTC.

The chain employs TRBV9 and TRBJ1-2; a weak D match, TRBD1 (5 bases). From germline, CDR1 is SGDLS and CDR2 YYNGEE. The CDR3 runs to 15 residues. With 2 bases removed from V and 4 bases from J, the gap between germline ends came to 15 bases. CDR3 in amino acids: CASSVGLGQGYGYTF. CDR3 nucleotides: TGTGCCAGCAGCGTCGGGCTGGGGCAGGGCTATGGCTACACCTTC.

CDR3 coding DNA: TGTGCCAGCAGCCTTGAGTTGGGGACGCAGTATTTT. It specifies CASSLELGTQYF. The rearrangement links TRBV4-2 to TRBJ2-3, with unresolved D. Trimming removed 4 bases from V and 9 bases from J, with 11 bases in between. Germline V lookup: CDR1 LGHNA, CDR2 YNFKEQ. The CDR3 is 12 residues long.

Written as DNA, the CDR3 is TGCGCCAGCACTATACAGAAAAAAAACACCGGGGAGCTGTTTTTT. This codes for CASTIQKKNTGELFF. The chain links TRBV10-1 to TRBJ2-2; no clear D gene. Germline values: CDR1 WNHNN, CDR2 SYGVQD (reference sequence). This CDR3 has 15 amino acids. Trimming pared 7 bases from V and 2 bases from J, leaving 14 bases between.

In this sample, this clone turned up once. The gene calls are TRBV7-9 and TRBJ1-2, with 9 positions matching TRBD1. The CDR3 consists of 16 residues. Germline trimming cut 5 bases from V and 3 bases from J; bases unmatched to any gene: 10. Germline CDR1 SEHNR, CDR2 FQNEAQ (reference sequence). CDR3 amino acids: CASSPYRDRVDYGYTF. The DNA of the CDR3 is TGTGCCAGCAGCCCATACCGGGACAGGGTAGACTATGGCTACACCTTC.

In DNA form, the CDR3 reads TGTGCCAGTAGTATACGGGACTCTGACACCCAGTACTTC. Translation gives CASSIRDSDTQYF. The J gene is TRBJ2-5, the V gene TRBV19, with a possible D match to TRBD2 (6 bases). Germline CDR1 and CDR2: LNHDA and SQIVND (reference sequence). This CDR3 comprises 13 residues. V shed 2 bases and J shed 8 bases, with 12 bases lying between them.

Written as DNA, the CDR3 is TGTGCCAGCAGCTTAATACCCCAGGCCGAGCAGTACTTC. Translation gives CASSLIPQAEQYF. This chain joins TRBV7-3 and TRBJ2-7; D is unclear. Trimming took 1 base from V and 6 from J, leaving 10 bases between them. The CDR3 runs 13 residues. The germline V gene encodes CDR1 SGHTA and CDR2 FQGTGA. The whole variable domain, remainder taken from reference TRBV7-3 and TRBJ2-7, is GAGVSQTPSNKVTEKGKYVELRCDPISGHTALYWYRQSLGQGPEFLIYFQGTGAADDSGLPNDRFFAVRPEGSVSTLKIQRTERGDSAVYLCASSLIPQAEQYFGPGTRLTVT.

This clone has just one count. The rearrangement joins TRBV2 to TRBJ1-2; perhaps TRBD1 as D (5 bases). The germline V and J ends were trimmed by 6 bases and 3 bases, with 11 bases remaining between them. Germline CDR1 and CDR2: SNHLY and FYNNEI. The CDR3 runs 13 residues. This CDR3 is CASSLGEDYGYTF. CDR3 bases: TGTGCCAGCAGCCTGGGGGAGGACTATGGCTACACCTTC.

With regard to this clone: The sample contains more than one DNA sequence encoding this CDR3. This chain uses TRBV20-1 with TRBJ2-7; the D is unclear. V was shortened by 6 bases and J by 0 bases, with 6 bases between the two germline ends. The length of the CDR3 is 11 residues. Germline lookup yields CDR1 DFQATT and CDR2 SNEGSKA (reference sequence). The CDR3, as DNA: TGCAGTGCCAGAAACTCCTACGAGCAGTACTTC. It yields the protein CSARNSYEQYF.

This clone was counted once. V and J are TRBV9 and TRBJ1-5, with D unclear. Germline loops: CDR1 SGDLS, CDR2 YYNGEE. The germline V and J ends were trimmed by 3 bases and 5 bases, with 12 bases remaining between them. The CDR3 consists of 14 residues. This CDR3 is CASSGPPGDQPQHF. The CDR3 DNA follows: TGTGCCAGCAGCGGGCCGCCCGGGGATCAGCCCCAGCATTTT.

CDR3 amino acids: CASSDLQGTRSPLHF. For the CDR3, the DNA is TGTGCCAGCAGCGACTTGCAGGGGACTAGGTCACCCCTCCACTTT. The rearrangement joins TRBV2 to TRBJ1-6; tentatively, D is TRBD1 (6 bases). Germline CDR1 and CDR2: SNHLY and FYNNEI. This CDR3 contains 15 residues. V lost 6 bases, J lost 10 bases, and 19 bases lay in between.

This clone was detected once. The chain recombines TRBV7-8 with TRBJ2-7; perhaps D is TRBD1 or TRBD2 (6 bases each). V was shortened by 5 bases and J by 2 bases, with 13 bases between the two germline ends. CDR1 and CDR2 from the germline V gene are SGHVS and FQNEAQ. The length of the CDR3 is 14 residues. The CDR3 nucleotides read TGTGCCAGCAGCGAGGGGGGAGGCCCCTACGAGCAGTACTTC. Protein product: CASSEGGGPYEQYF. The full variable domain, rest sourced from reference TRBV7-8 and TRBJ2-7, is GAGVSQSPRYKVAKRGQDVALRCDPISGHVSLFWYQQALGQGPEFLTYFQNEAQLDKSGLPSDRFFAERPEGSVSTLKIQRTQQEDSAVYLCASSEGGGPYEQYFGPGTRLTVT.

V usage is TRBV30 and J usage is TRBJ1-2; 11 nucleotides agree with TRBD1. V dropped 6 bases and J dropped 8; count of bases not matched to a gene: 26. The germline CDR1 and CDR2 sequences are GTSNPN and SVGIG (reference sequence). The CDR3 totals 19 residues. DNA for the CDR3: TGTGCCTGCCCCTGGACAGGGGGCTATCAATCTAGTTCGGCCAGAGGCTACACCTTC. Protein: CACPWTGGYQSSSARGYTF.

V and J are TRBV11-2 and TRBJ2-3; D remains ambiguous. The CDR3 sequence is 15 residues long. The V end lost 3 bases, the J end lost 6 bases, and 16 bases lay between the germline ends. Germline V gives CDR1 SGHAT, CDR2 FQNNGV. CDR3 DNA: TGTGCCAGCAGCTTCCCAGAGGTAGCAATGGATACGCAGTATTTT. Its translation is CASSFPEVAMDTQYF.

The chain carries TRBV28 and TRBJ2-1; TRBD1 matches at 8 bases. Germline CDR1 and CDR2: MDHEN and SYDVKM. The CDR3 spans 16 residues. Trimming removed 6 bases from V and 4 bases from J; junction bases left unmatched: 11. This chain's CDR3 is CASRPGQGSSYNEQFF. CDR3 coding DNA: TGTGCCAGCAGGCCCGGACAGGGCTCGTCTTACAATGAGCAGTTCTTC.

The chain joins TRBV19 to TRBJ1-1; D may be TRBD1 (5 bases). The CDR3 length is 13 residues. Germline CDR1 is LNHDA and CDR2 is SQIVND (reference sequence). The ends were cut back, 6 bases at V and 4 bases at J, with 12 bases in the middle. The CDR3 reads CASRLREGTEAFF. In nucleotides, the CDR3 is TGTGCCAGTAGGCTCAGGGAGGGCACTGAAGCTTTCTTT.

The chain is built from TRBV5-6 and TRBJ1-1, with no clear D. The CDR3 length is 13 residues. V lost 3 bases, J lost 0 bases, and 6 bases lay in between. From germline, CDR1 is SGHDT and CDR2 YYEEEE. CDR3 DNA: TGTGCCAGCAGCTGGAGAATGAACACTGAAGCTTTCTTT. Translating gives CASSWRMNTEAFF.

V is TRBV29-1 and J is TRBJ2-6, with D perhaps TRBD1 (6 bases). In germline, CDR1 is SQVTM, CDR2 ANQGSEA. Deletions cut 6 bases from V and 3 bases from J, with 18 bases between. The CDR3 covers 16 residues. CDR3: CSVRLQGAGGANVLTF. CDR3 coding DNA: TGCAGCGTAAGGTTACAGGGTGCGGGTGGGGCCAACGTCCTGACTTTC. Supplemented by reference TRBV29-1 and TRBJ2-6, the full variable domain reads SAVISQKPSRDICQRGTSLTIQCQVDSQVTMMFWYRQQPGQSLTLIATANQGSEATYESGFVIDKFPISRPNLTFSTLTVSNMSPEDSSIYLCSVRLQGAGGANVLTFGAGSRLTVL.

The chain carries TRBV5-1 and TRBJ2-1, with TRBD2 identical over 7 bases. Germline lookup yields CDR1 SGHRS and CDR2 YFSETQ. The CDR3 contains 15 residues. V was pared by 3 bases and J by 3 bases, with 6 bases of the junction left unmatched. CDR3 loop: CASSSLAADYNEQFF. DNA for the CDR3: TGCGCCAGCAGCTCCCTAGCGGCGGACTACAATGAGCAGTTCTTC.

Regarding this clone: The same CDR3 can be traced to other DNA sequences in this sample. The chain joins TRBV5-1 to TRBJ1-2; the match to TRBD1 covers 7 bases. The germline V gene has CDR1 SGHRS and CDR2 YFSETQ. The CDR3 has 13 residues. Trimming at V came to 0 bases and at J to 8 bases, leaving 4 bases not matched to a gene. CDR3 residues: CASSLGQGLGYTF. The CDR3 DNA sequence: TGCGCCAGCAGCTTGGGACAGGGTTTAGGCTACACCTTC. The entire variable domain, with the rest obtained from reference TRBV5-1 and TRBJ1-2, is as follows: KAGVTQTPRYLIKTRGQQVTLSCSPISGHRSVSWYQQTPGQGLQFLFEYFSETQRNKGNFPGRFSGRQFSNSRSEMNVSTLELGDSALYLCASSLGQGLGYTFGSGTRLTVV.

The genes are TRBV5-1 and TRBJ2-6, with a possible D match to TRBD1 (5 bases). Trimming removed 2 bases at V and 0 bases at J, with 15 bases between. The CDR3 length is 18 residues. The germline CDR1 and CDR2 sequences are SGHRS and YFSETQ. CDR3 sequence (DNA): TGCGCCAGCAGCTTTGGGGCAGGGCTCTACTCTGGGGCCAACGTCCTGACTTTC. Its translation is CASSFGAGLYSGANVLTF. The full variable domain, rest sourced from reference TRBV5-1 and TRBJ2-6, is KAGVTQTPRYLIKTRGQQVTLSCSPISGHRSVSWYQQTPGQGLQFLFEYFSETQRNKGNFPGRFSGRQFSNSRSEMNVSTLELGDSALYLCASSFGAGLYSGANVLTFGAGSRLTVL.

This clone was recorded a few times. The chain recombines TRBV4-2 with TRBJ1-2, with 8 bases matching TRBD1. Germline values: CDR1 LGHNA, CDR2 YNFKEQ. This CDR3 contains 15 residues. With 1 base clipped from V and 4 bases from J, the junction kept 5 bases outside the gene matches. The CDR3 loop is CASSQAQTGVYGYTF. The CDR3 DNA reads as TGTGCCAGCAGCCAAGCCCAGACAGGGGTCTATGGCTACACCTTC.

V usage is TRBV5-1 and J usage is TRBJ1-5, with no clear D. CDR1 SGHRS and CDR2 YFSETQ come from the germline V gene. V lost 0 bases to trimming and J lost 10 bases, with 14 bases between them. CDR3 length: 14 amino acids. The CDR3 DNA reads as TGCGCCAGCAGCTTGGACAGCCCGCGGGATCCCCAGCATTTT. Its translation is CASSLDSPRDPQHF.

V is TRBV27 and J is TRBJ2-1; TRBD2 agrees at 12 bases. The V segment lost 3 bases and the J segment 4 bases; nucleotides outside the gene matches: 1. The CDR3 is made up of 15 amino acids. CDR1 and CDR2 from the germline V gene are MNHEY and SMNVEV (reference sequence). The CDR3 DNA reads as TGTGCCAGCAGTTTCGGGACTAGCGGGTACAATGAGCAGTTCTTC. Amino acid sequence: CASSFGTSGYNEQFF.

A remark on this clone: One end of the junction is discordant with germline, which a read error may explain. CDR3: CASKNWVRSF. The CDR3 DNA reads as TGCGCCAGCAAAAATTGGGTCCGATCCTTC. This rearrangement joins TRBV5-1 to TRBJ2-7; D gene uncertain. The CDR3 is 10 residues long. Germline loops: CDR1 SGHRS, CDR2 YFSETQ.

In its sample, this clone was seen once. The J gene is TRBJ2-7, the V gene TRBV30; the match to TRBD1 covers 9 bases. The CDR3 covers 17 residues. Trimming at V came to 3 bases and at J to 4 bases, leaving 16 bases not matched to a gene. Germline V lookup: CDR1 GTSNPN, CDR2 SVGIG (reference sequence). For the CDR3, the DNA is TGTGCCTGGAGCCCTAAGGACAGGGGATACTCTAATTACGAGCAGTACTTC. It codes for CAWSPKDRGYSNYEQYF.

The chain joins TRBV13 to TRBJ1-3; 8 bases are shared with TRBD1. Germline lookup yields CDR1 PRHDT and CDR2 FYEKMQ (reference sequence). Germline trimming cut 3 bases from V and 0 bases from J; bases unmatched to any gene: 13. The CDR3 has 19 amino acids. The CDR3: CASSFSGTGVLNSGNTIYF. The CDR3 nucleotides read TGTGCCAGCAGCTTCTCCGGGACAGGAGTCCTTAACTCTGGAAACACCATATATTTT.

This chain uses TRBV28 with TRBJ1-5; D ambiguous. This CDR3 has 14 amino acids. Deletions cut 0 bases from V and 6 bases from J, with 9 bases between. From germline, CDR1 is MDHEN and CDR2 SYDVKM. In nucleotides, the CDR3 is TGTGCCAGCAGTTTATGGGATACTCTTCAGCCCCAGCATTTT. This translates into CASSLWDTLQPQHF.

J is TRBJ2-1 and V is TRBV6-4; unclear D gene. The V and J ends lost 0 bases and 0 bases respectively, with 9 bases between them. CDR3 length equals 16 residues. Germline V gene sequence: CDR1 MRHNA, CDR2 SNTAGT. The CDR3 nucleotides are TGTGCCAGCAGTGACTCGTTTGCGGACTCCTACAATGAGCAGTTCTTC. Amino acid sequence: CASSDSFADSYNEQFF.